This paragraph reports one T cell receptor beta chain. Its antigen is unknown. TCRdb analysed the 5' RACE reads with MiXCR anew, one entry per CDR3 protein. The sample carries 250,000 to 350,000 distinct CDR3 sequences, nearly 9.5% recorded once. This record comes from a study of identical twins. Study-level points and caveats: Twins' surplus sharing was weaker for beta out-of-frame sequences. Models predicted too little out-of-frame TCR alpha sharing in monozygotic twins.

The CDR3 has 16 residues. Trimming took 4 bases from V and 1 from J, leaving 14 bases between them. Germline V gene lookup returns CDR1 LNHNV and CDR2 YYDKDF (reference sequence). These data also formed part of another study, on yellow fever vaccine responses in identical twins.

Input material: CD8+ T cells sorted from blood. The sequence came from a woman aged 18-30 years in good health. The chain recombines TRBV15 with TRBJ2-4; D uncertain. The CDR3 region is CATSKPPPRAKNIQYF. DNA for the CDR3: TGTGCCACCAGCAAACCCCCCCCCCGGGCCAAAAACATTCAGTACTTC.